This passage covers 19 T cell receptor beta chains from one sample sequenced in a study of blood T cell repertoires in COVID-19. The data were produced by immunoSEQ multiplex PCR, yet TCRdb's version contains in-frame clones alone and is incomplete. The table lists some 190,000 clones, around 76% of them singletons. The sequenced sample consisted of PBMCs or T cells enriched from blood (not recorded which). These receptors were obtained from a woman aged 45-59 years with acute COVID-19.

There are a few counts of this clone. V is TRBV6-5 and J is TRBJ1-5; possibly TRBD1 for D (6 bases). Germline V gene lookup returns CDR1 MNHEY and CDR2 SVGAGI. CDR3 size: 14 residues. V lost 5 bases to trimming and J lost 2 bases, with 10 bases between them. The CDR3 DNA follows: TGTGCCAGCAGTCTCCGACAGGGCAATCAGCCCCAGCATTTT. The encoded protein is CASSLRQGNQPQHF.

This clone was seen only a few times. This rearrangement joins TRBV5-4 to TRBJ2-1; 9 bases match TRBD2. CDR1 is SGHNT and CDR2 is YYREEE in the germline V gene (reference sequence). V lost 4 bases, J lost 0 bases, and 5 bases stayed unmatched. The CDR3 is made up of 16 amino acids. The CDR3 region is CASSRLAAGSYNEQFF. The CDR3 DNA is TGTGCCAGCAGCCGACTAGCGGCGGGCTCCTACAATGAGCAGTTCTTC.

This clone was seen just once. This chain connects TRBV7-6 to TRBJ1-2, with 8 positions matching TRBD1. CDR1 and CDR2 (germline): SGHVS, FNYEAQ. V gave up 5 bases and J gave up 6 bases; unmatched junction bases: 8. The CDR3 covers 14 residues. The CDR3 DNA reads TGTGCCAGCAGCACTCAGGGGGCGCGGAATGGCTACACCTTC. Its protein product is CASSTQGARNGYTF.

The chain is built from TRBV7-9 and TRBJ1-2; 10 bases align to TRBD1. CDR3 length: 15 amino acids. CDR1 SEHNR and CDR2 FQNEAQ come from the germline V gene (reference sequence). V trimming: 5 bases; J trimming: 2 bases; junction bases outside the gene matches: 5. The CDR3 coding sequence is TGTGCCAGCAGCCCCGGACAGGGGGTCAACTATGGCTACACCTTC. This encodes CASSPGQGVNYGYTF.

This clone is a singleton in its sample. The chain joins TRBV6-5 to TRBJ2-3; 7 bases are a match to TRBD1. CDR3 size: 16 residues. Trimming removed 4 bases from V and 0 bases from J; junction bases left unmatched: 7. The V gene's germline CDR1 is MNHEY and CDR2 SVGAGI. For the CDR3, the DNA is TGTGCCAGCAGTTTTAGGGGACAGACTAGCACAGATACGCAGTATTTT. Translation: CASSFRGQTSTDTQYF.

This sequence joins TRBV19 and TRBJ2-5, with TRBD1 as a possible D gene (6 bases). The V gene's germline CDR1 is LNHDA and CDR2 SQIVND (reference sequence). V lost 1 base, J lost 1 base, and 13 bases lay in between. CDR3 length equals 16 residues. The chain's CDR3 is CASSIGFGTIQETQYF. CDR3 bases: TGTGCCAGTAGTATAGGCTTTGGGACAATCCAAGAGACCCAGTACTTC.

This clone occurred many times. The chain has TRBV19 and TRBJ1-5; TRBD1 might be the D (6 bases). This CDR3 contains 17 residues. Trimming cost V 7 bases and J 0 bases, with 19 bases left between them. The germline gives CDR1 LNHDA, CDR2 SQIVND (reference sequence). For the CDR3, the DNA is TGTGCCAGTAAGGGGGGGCGGATCACCTATAGCAATCAGCCCCAGCATTTT. Residues: CASKGGRITYSNQPQHF.

This sequence joins TRBV28 and TRBJ2-5; D uncertain. V gave up 3 bases and J gave up 5 bases, with 10 bases separating them. The CDR3 contains 13 residues. The germline gives CDR1 MDHEN, CDR2 SYDVKM. The CDR3 is CASSLVALETQYF. DNA of the CDR3: TGTGCCAGCAGTTTGGTGGCTTTGGAGACCCAGTACTTC.

This chain joins TRBV29-1 and TRBJ2-1; D gene unclear. Germline loops: CDR1 SQVTM, CDR2 ANQGSEA. The V gene lost 7 bases and the J gene lost 0 bases, with 10 bases spanning the gap. The CDR3 runs to 13 residues. CDR3 protein: CSDARSSYNEQFF. CDR3 coding DNA: TGCAGCGACGCCCGGAGCTCCTACAATGAGCAGTTCTTC.

The chain employs TRBV28 and TRBJ1-5; 9 nucleotides align to TRBD1. J gave up 5 bases and V 5 bases, and 10 bases lay outside the gene matches. The V gene's germline CDR1 is MDHEN and CDR2 SYDVKM. This CDR3 comprises 16 residues. The CDR3: CASSPGGTGGDQPQHF. The CDR3 bases are TGTGCCAGCAGTCCGGGGGGTACAGGGGGCGATCAGCCCCAGCATTTT.

V and J are TRBV2 and TRBJ2-2, with 7 bases lining up with TRBD2. V lost 6 bases, J lost 5 bases, and 6 bases stayed unmatched. The CDR3 is made up of 14 amino acids. CDR1 is SNHLY and CDR2 is FYNNEI in the germline V gene. CDR3: CASRGLKGTGELFF. CDR3 in DNA: TGTGCCAGCAGGGGACTAAAGGGTACCGGGGAGCTGTTTTTT.

The chain links TRBV13 to TRBJ2-3; D might be TRBD1 (5 bases). The CDR3 totals 16 residues. V gave up 3 bases and J gave up 0 bases, with 13 bases separating them. Looked up from germline, CDR1 is PRHDT and CDR2 is FYEKMQ (reference sequence). CDR3 coding DNA: TGTGCCAGCAGCTTTTCAGGGTGGGCTAGCACAGATACGCAGTATTTT. It is translated as CASSFSGWASTDTQYF.

V usage is TRBV19 and J usage is TRBJ1-6; unclear D gene. Germline loops: CDR1 LNHDA, CDR2 SQIVND (reference sequence). The ends were cut back, 5 bases at V and 2 bases at J, with 4 bases in the middle. The CDR3 is 13 residues long. The chain's CDR3 is CASSSTYNSPLHF. The CDR3 DNA is TGTGCCAGTAGTTCCACCTATAATTCACCCCTCCACTTT. The whole variable domain, filled in from reference TRBV19 and TRBJ1-6, reads DGGITQSPKYLFRKEGQNVTLSCEQNLNHDAMYWYRQDPGQGLRLIYYSQIVNDFQKGDIAEGYSVSREKKESFPLTVTSAQKNPTAFYLCASSSTYNSPLHFGNGTRLTVT.

The chain has TRBV5-1 and TRBJ1-1; D is possibly TRBD1 (6 bases). The ends were cut back, 4 bases at V and 3 bases at J, with 22 bases in the middle. The CDR3 is 17 amino acids. Germline V gene sequence: CDR1 SGHRS, CDR2 YFSETQ. CDR3 in DNA: TGCGCCAGCAGCCCGAGCCCGAACAGGGTGAGAGACACTGAAGCTTTCTTT. Translation gives CASSPSPNRVRDTEAFF.

The genes are TRBV10-3 and TRBJ1-1; TRBD1 is a possible D gene (6 bases). This CDR3 spans 12 amino acids. Trimming shortened V by 8 bases and J by 3 bases, and 10 bases separated the two germline ends. In germline, CDR1 is ENHRY, CDR2 SYGVKD. The CDR3 DNA reads as TGTGCCATCGCCGGGACATACACTGAAGCTTTCTTT. Residues: CAIAGTYTEAFF.

V and J are TRBV12-3 or TRBV12-4 and TRBJ1-5; D uncertain. This CDR3 has 12 amino acids. The germline V and J ends were trimmed by 7 bases and 4 bases, with 8 bases remaining between them. Written as DNA, the CDR3 is TGTGCCAGCACGTATCGGAATCAGCCCCAGCATTTT. Protein sequence: CASTYRNQPQHF.

The chain carries TRBV7-6 and TRBJ2-7; 11 nucleotides line up with TRBD2. CDR1 SGHVS and CDR2 FNYEAQ come from the germline V gene. V gave up 4 bases and J gave up 2 bases; unmatched junction bases: 16. The CDR3 is 19 amino acids. Here the CDR3 DNA reads TGTGCCAGCAGCTCAATGACCAGAGAGACTAGCGGGGACACCTACGAGCAGTACGTC. This gives the protein CASSSMTRETSGDTYEQYV.

The chain employs TRBV28 and TRBJ1-1; 7 nucleotides align to TRBD1. CDR3 length equals 16 residues. Trimming removed 8 bases from V and 3 bases from J; junction bases left unmatched: 15. Per the germline V gene, CDR1 is MDHEN and CDR2 is SYDVKM. This CDR3 is CASLSTPGQFYTEAFF. The CDR3 DNA reads as TGTGCCAGCTTATCGACCCCGGGACAGTTTTACACTGAAGCTTTCTTT.

This chain links TRBV24-1 with TRBJ2-1; 7 nucleotides agree with TRBD1. The CDR3 is made up of 14 amino acids. With 10 bases clipped from V and 4 bases from J, the junction kept 9 bases outside the gene matches. Per germline, CDR1 KGHDR and CDR2 SFDVKD. The CDR3 DNA reads TGTGCCACTTCGGGACAGTATTCTTACAATGAGCAGTTCTTC. Protein: CATSGQYSYNEQFF.